Below are 5 T cell receptor beta chains sequenced from a single sample in a study of shared clonotypes between healthy human individuals. Profiling relied on immunoSEQ multiplex PCR, and the TCRdb table lists in-frame clones only, not all of them. The sample consists of millions of clones, approximately 90% of them appearing once. Sequences were obtained from naive CD4+ T cells sorted from blood. Subset noted: CD45RA+ positively selected. The receptors stem from a man between 18 and 35 years old in good health.

The V call is TRBV6-5, the J call TRBJ1-6, with D perhaps TRBD1 (6 bases). CDR3 length equals 16 residues. The V and J ends lost 0 bases and 6 bases respectively, with 12 bases between them. The germline CDR1 and CDR2 sequences are MNHEY and SVGAGI. The CDR3 spells CASSYSLGQPNSPLHF. The CDR3 DNA is TGTGCCAGCAGTTACTCTTTAGGACAGCCTAATTCACCCCTCCACTTT.

V and J are TRBV5-4 and TRBJ2-1; 13 nucleotides line up with TRBD2. Germline CDR1 and CDR2: SGHNT and YYREEE (reference sequence). With V trimmed by 4 bases and J by 3 bases, 4 bases remained unmatched. The CDR3 sequence is 16 residues long. The CDR3 DNA reads as TGTGCCAGCAGCCTGACTAGCGGGGGGTACTACAATGAGCAGTTCTTC. Its protein product is CASSLTSGGYYNEQFF.

The rearrangement links TRBV28 to TRBJ2-1, with 7 bases matching TRBD1. Germline V gene sequence: CDR1 MDHEN, CDR2 SYDVKM. The CDR3 length is 17 residues. With 6 bases clipped from V and 0 bases from J, the junction kept 11 bases outside the gene matches. In DNA, the CDR3 is TGTGCCAGCAGCCGTCGACAGGGACGGAGCTCCTACAATGAGCAGTTCTTC. Its translation: CASSRRQGRSSYNEQFF.

V and J are TRBV18 and TRBJ2-3; D might be TRBD1 (5 bases). The CDR3 contains 12 residues. Germline-derived CDR1 and CDR2 are KGHSH and LQKENI. Deletions cut 6 bases from V and 5 bases from J, with 9 bases between. The CDR3 region is CASSAQGDTQYF. The CDR3 DNA reads as TGTGCCAGCTCGGCCCAGGGAGATACGCAGTATTTT.

V usage is TRBV6-5 and J usage is TRBJ1-6; TRBD1 matches at 7 bases. The CDR3 spans 15 residues. The V gene's germline CDR1 is MNHEY and CDR2 SVGAGI. Trimming removed 7 bases from V and 2 bases from J; junction bases left unmatched: 5. The CDR3 loop is CASTPGGTYNSPLHF. Here the CDR3 DNA reads TGTGCCAGCACCCCAGGGGGGACCTATAATTCACCCCTCCACTTT.